This paragraph covers one TCR beta chain sequence. Its antigen is still unknown. The record originates from a study of vaccination effects on CD4 cells after COVID-19. Profiled with immunoSEQ multiplex PCR; TCRdb holds only in-frame clones, not every one. This table holds some 68,000 clones, 81% found once. Per germline, CDR1 SGDLS and CDR2 YYNGEE. With 5 bases clipped from V and 1 base from J, the junction kept 5 bases outside the gene matches. The CDR3 length is 17 residues. Within the ViraFEST assay, antigen-specific CD4+ T cells underwent expansion with viral peptide pools prior to sequencing. Having been cultured for roughly 11 days, the cells underwent CD4+ T cell isolation. Participants were given two doses of BNT162b2 or mRNA-1273 vaccine.

The material was CD4+ T cells from PBMCs cultured with HCoV-229E spike peptides, obtained after COVID-19 vaccination. The receptor's source is a human donor who received a COVID-19 vaccine. The gene calls are TRBV9 and TRBJ2-2, with 13 bases identical to TRBD2. CDR3 nucleotide sequence: TGTGCCAGCAGGGGGACTAGCGGGGACTGGAACACCGGGGAGCTGTTTTTT. Translating gives CASRGTSGDWNTGELFF.